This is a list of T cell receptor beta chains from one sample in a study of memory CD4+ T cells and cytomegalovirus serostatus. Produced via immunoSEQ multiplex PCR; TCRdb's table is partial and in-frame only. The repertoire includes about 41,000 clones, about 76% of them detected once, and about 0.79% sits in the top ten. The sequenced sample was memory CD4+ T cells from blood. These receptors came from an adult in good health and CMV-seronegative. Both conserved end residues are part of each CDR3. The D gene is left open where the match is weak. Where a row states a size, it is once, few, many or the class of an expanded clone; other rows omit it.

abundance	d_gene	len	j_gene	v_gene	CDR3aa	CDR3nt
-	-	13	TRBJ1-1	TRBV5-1	CASSLGFSTEAFF	TGCGCCAGCAGCTTGGGGTTCTCCACTGAAGCTTTCTTT
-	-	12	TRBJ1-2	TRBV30	CAWSRGGYGYTF	TGTGCCTGGTCAAGGGGCGGCTATGGCTACACCTTC
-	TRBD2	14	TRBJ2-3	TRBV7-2	CASSWSGGTDTQYF	TGTGCCAGCAGCTGGAGCGGGGGGACAGATACGCAGTATTTT
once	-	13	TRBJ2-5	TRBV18	CASSLDQGETQYF	TGTGCCAGCTCCCTAGATCAGGGGGAGACCCAGTACTTC
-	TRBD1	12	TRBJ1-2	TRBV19	CASSDRAYGYTF	TGTGCCAGTTCGGACAGGGCCTATGGCTACACCTTC
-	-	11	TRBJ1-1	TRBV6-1	CASSVYTEAFF	TGTGCCAGCAGTGTCTACACTGAAGCTTTCTTT
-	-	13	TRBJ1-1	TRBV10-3	CAISVQGTTEAFF	TGTGCCATCAGTGTGCAAGGGACCACTGAAGCTTTCTTT
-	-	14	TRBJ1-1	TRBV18	CASLRHLGDTEAFF	TGTGCCAGCCTCCGACACCTTGGGGACACTGAAGCTTTCTTT
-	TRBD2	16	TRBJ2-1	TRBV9	CASSVDPRRGGYEQFF	TGTGCCAGCAGCGTAGATCCCCGGCGGGGGGGTTATGAGCAGTTCTTC
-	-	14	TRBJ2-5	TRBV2	CASTGAGPTETQYF	TGTGCCAGCACTGGAGCGGGTCCGACGGAGACCCAGTACTTC
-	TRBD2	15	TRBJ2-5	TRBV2	CASSEIAGGLETQYF	TGTGCCAGCAGTGAAATAGCGGGGGGGCTAGAGACCCAGTACTTC
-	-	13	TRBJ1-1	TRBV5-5	CASSRQAFTEAFF	TGTGCCAGCAGCAGACAGGCCTTCACTGAAGCTTTCTTT
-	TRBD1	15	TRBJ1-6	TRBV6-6	CASSTGQGFLSPLHF	TGTGCCAGCAGTACGGGACAGGGGTTTCTCTCACCCCTCCACTTT
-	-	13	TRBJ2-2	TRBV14	CASSQDLAGELFF	TGTGCCAGCAGCCAAGATCTGGCCGGGGAGCTGTTTTTT
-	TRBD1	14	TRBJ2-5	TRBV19	CASSIGTATPIQYF	TGTGCCAGTAGTATCGGGACAGCCACCCCAATACAGTACTTC
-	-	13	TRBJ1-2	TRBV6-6	CASRRTLNYGYTF	TGTGCCAGCAGGAGAACCTTGAACTATGGCTACACCTTC